This TCR beta chain came from a study of cytomegalovirus exposure and HLA in healthy donors. Regarding the study as a whole: There were several of the most significant clusters that appeared linked to common viral pathogens in a later analysis. TCR association rates varied by HLA locus in a later analysis, with DRB1 highest and HLA-C lowest. HLA allele associations emerged for 16,951 TCR beta sequences in a later analysis, at 0.05 false discovery rate. The sole available immune exposure information was CMV serostatus.

The trim removed 7 bases at V and 7 bases at J, leaving 11 bases unmatched. The CDR3 totals 15 residues. From germline, CDR1 is GTSNPN and CDR2 SVGIG (reference sequence). It was with 60 Vbeta and 13 Jbeta primers that the PCR ran. Assay used: immunoSEQ multiplex PCR; TCRdb lists only in-frame clones, some missing. The sample shows approximately 70,000 clones, and less than 2% sits with its ten largest clones. Turning to this clone: The antigen remains unidentified.

The origin of this receptor is a woman aged 25 to 39 in good health and CMV-seronegative. What was sequenced was PBMCs. The rearrangement joins TRBV30 to TRBJ2-2; 11 bases map to TRBD1. The CDR3 spells CAFRTGGRSSGELFF. The CDR3 DNA follows: TGTGCCTTCAGGACAGGGGGCCGAAGCAGCGGGGAGCTGTTTTTT.